This TCR beta chain is drawn from a study of blood T cell repertoires in COVID-19. Each recovered donor of Cohort 3 presented with two negative PCRs, clearance, or symptom resolution. Looked up from germline, CDR1 is LGHDT and CDR2 is YNNKEL (reference sequence). V lost 3 bases to trimming and J lost 2 bases, with 7 bases between them. The CDR3 consists of 13 residues. Sequenced by immunoSEQ multiplex PCR; TCRdb stores in-frame clones only, minus some. The table lists 300,000 to 400,000 clones, roughly 90% of them singletons. The rearrangement links TRBV3-1 (or the pseudogene TRBV3-2) to TRBJ1-2, with D perhaps matching TRBD1 (5 bases). The sequence was obtained from a man in his fifties or sixties who had recovered from COVID-19. The source material was PBMCs or T cells enriched from blood (not recorded which). The CDR3 reads CASSQGGNYGYTF. In nucleotides, the CDR3 is TGTGCCAGCAGCCAGGGGGGGAACTATGGCTACACCTTC.